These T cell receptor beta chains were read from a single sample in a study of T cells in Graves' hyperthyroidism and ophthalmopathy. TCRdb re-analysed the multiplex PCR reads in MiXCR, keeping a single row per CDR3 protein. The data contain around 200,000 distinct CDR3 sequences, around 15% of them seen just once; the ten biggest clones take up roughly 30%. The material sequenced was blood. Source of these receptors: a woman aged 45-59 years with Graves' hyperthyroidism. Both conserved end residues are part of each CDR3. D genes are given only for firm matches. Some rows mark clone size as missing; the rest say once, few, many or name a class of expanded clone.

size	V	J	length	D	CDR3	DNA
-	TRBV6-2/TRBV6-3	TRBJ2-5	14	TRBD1	CASRRTGGGETQYF	TGTGCCAGCAGGCGGACAGGGGGAGGAGAGACCCAGTACTTC
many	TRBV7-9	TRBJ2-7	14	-	CASSSKLGVFEQYF	TGTGCCAGCAGCTCCAAACTAGGGGTCTTCGAGCAGTACTTC
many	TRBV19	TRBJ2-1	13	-	CASMTAPYNEQFF	TGTGCCAGTATGACAGCCCCCTACAATGAGCAGTTCTTC
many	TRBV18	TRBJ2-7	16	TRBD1	CASSPTRGTAPLEQYF	TGTGCCAGCTCACCCACTCGAGGGACAGCTCCCCTCGAGCAGTACTTC
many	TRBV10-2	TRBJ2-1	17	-	CASSESSGPVGGNEQFF	TGCGCCAGCAGTGAGTCTTCCGGGCCAGTTGGAGGTAATGAGCAGTTCTTC
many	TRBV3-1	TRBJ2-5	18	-	CASSPGLTRSRPQETQYF	TGTGCCAGCAGCCCTGGACTTACCCGTTCTCGGCCCCAGGAGACCCAGTACTTC
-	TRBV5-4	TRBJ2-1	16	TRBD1	CASSFGGQGSYNEQFF	TGTGCCAGCAGCTTCGGCGGACAGGGGTCCTACAATGAGCAGTTCTTC
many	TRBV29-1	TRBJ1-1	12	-	CSVGSGYTEAFF	TGCAGCGTTGGAAGCGGGTACACTGAAGCTTTCTTT
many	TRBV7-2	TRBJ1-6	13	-	CASREVPNSPLHF	TGTGCCAGCAGAGAAGTCCCCAATTCACCCCTCCACTTT
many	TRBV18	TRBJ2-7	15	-	CASSPPPGTSYEQYF	TGTGCCAGCTCGCCACCCCCAGGGACCTCCTACGAGCAGTACTTC
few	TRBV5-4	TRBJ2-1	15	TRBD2	CASSRSGGPYNEQFF	TGTGCCAGCAGCCGTAGCGGGGGGCCCTACAATGAGCAGTTCTTC
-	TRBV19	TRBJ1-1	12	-	CASRGRDPEAFF	TGTGCCAGTAGAGGGAGGGACCCTGAAGCTTTCTTT
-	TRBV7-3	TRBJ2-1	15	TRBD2	CASSPGTSGTNEQFF	TGTGCCAGCAGTCCCGGGACTAGCGGGACCAATGAGCAGTTCTTC
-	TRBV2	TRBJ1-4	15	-	CASSVAGITNEKLFF	TGTGCCAGCAGTGTTGCCGGTATCACTAATGAAAAACTGTTTTTT
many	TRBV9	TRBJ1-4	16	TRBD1	CASSTDRGQSNEKLFF	TGTGCCAGCAGCACAGACAGGGGGCAGTCTAATGAAAAACTGTTTTTT
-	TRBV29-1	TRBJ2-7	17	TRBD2	CSVEDQGLAGGIDEQYF	TGCAGCGTTGAAGATCAGGGGCTAGCGGGGGGAATAGACGAGCAGTACTTC
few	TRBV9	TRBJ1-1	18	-	CASSVDPVNRYRNTEAFF	TGTGCCAGCAGCGTTGACCCTGTTAACAGGTATCGGAACACTGAAGCTTTCTTT
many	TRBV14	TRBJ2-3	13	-	CASSQGRADTQYF	TGTGCCAGCAGCCAAGGGCGGGCGGATACGCAGTATTTT
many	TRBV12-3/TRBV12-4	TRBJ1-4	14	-	CASGPGTPIEKLFF	TGTGCCAGCGGGCCGGGGACCCCTATTGAAAAACTGTTTTTT
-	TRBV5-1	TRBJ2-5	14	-	CASSTGGKRETQYF	TGCGCCAGCAGCACCGGGGGTAAACGAGAGACCCAGTACTTC
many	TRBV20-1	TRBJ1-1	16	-	CSARAGSGSLNTEAFF	TGCAGTGCTAGAGCCGGCTCAGGGTCGTTGAACACTGAAGCTTTCTTT
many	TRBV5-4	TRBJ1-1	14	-	CASSFGGAAAEAFF	TGTGCCAGCAGCTTTGGCGGCGCAGCGGCTGAAGCTTTCTTT
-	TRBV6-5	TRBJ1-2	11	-	CASSSIYGYTF	TGTGCCAGCAGTTCGATCTATGGCTACACCTTC
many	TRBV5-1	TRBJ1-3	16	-	CASSPRDILSGNTIYF	TGCGCCAGCAGCCCCCGGGACATCCTCTCTGGAAACACCATATATTTT
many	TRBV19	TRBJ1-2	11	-	CATKFGYGYTF	TGTGCCACCAAATTTGGCTATGGCTACACCTTC
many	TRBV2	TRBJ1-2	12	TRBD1	CASSLTGDGYTF	TGTGCCAGCAGTTTGACAGGGGATGGCTACACCTTC